Listed here are 8 T cell receptor beta chains from one sample, sequenced in a study of T cell responses to AZD1222 COVID-19 vaccine. Clones were read by immunoSEQ multiplex PCR, and TCRdb kept only the in-frame ones, dropping some. The sample contains about 67,000 clones, roughly four fifths of which appear only once. Sequencing used peripheral blood, obtained 28 days after the second AZD1222 dose. The receptors originated from an adult who received the AZD1222 COVID-19 vaccine.

V gene TRBV11-2 combines with J gene TRBJ2-1, with D unclear. This CDR3 has 13 amino acids. The germline gives CDR1 SGHAT, CDR2 FQNNGV. V was cut by 5 bases and J by 5 bases, with 10 bases left in between. The CDR3 sequence is CASSVGLNNEQFF. CDR3 nucleotides: TGTGCCAGCAGCGTGGGATTAAACAATGAGCAGTTCTTC.

The chain links TRBV19 to TRBJ1-5; 7 bases fit TRBD1. Trimming cost V 1 base and J 5 bases; bases outside gene matches: 5. The CDR3 runs 15 residues. Germline CDR1 and CDR2: LNHDA and SQIVND (reference sequence). Written as DNA, the CDR3 is TGTGCCAGTAGTATAGCCCCAGGGACAGATCAGCCCCAGCATTTT. Amino acids: CASSIAPGTDQPQHF.

The rearrangement links TRBV7-9 to TRBJ2-3, with TRBD2 matching over 7 bases. J gave up 2 bases and V 5 bases, and 7 bases lay outside the gene matches. Germline lookup yields CDR1 SEHNR and CDR2 FQNEAQ (reference sequence). CDR3 size: 15 residues. CDR3 nucleotide sequence: TGTGCCAGCAGCCCAGCGGGGTTGTCCACAGATACGCAGTATTTT. Translation gives CASSPAGLSTDTQYF.

The rearrangement uses TRBV28 and TRBJ1-1; D unclear. Trimming shortened V by 5 bases and J by 0 bases, and 10 bases separated the two germline ends. From germline, CDR1 is MDHEN and CDR2 SYDVKM. This CDR3 spans 14 amino acids. The CDR3 protein is CASSPDFMNTEAFF. The CDR3 nucleotides read TGTGCCAGCAGTCCGGACTTCATGAACACTGAAGCTTTCTTT.

This chain connects TRBV11-2 to TRBJ2-1; 10 bases map to TRBD1. The CDR3 extends over 17 amino acids. V shed 4 bases and J 4 bases; nucleotides not matched to a gene: 10. CDR1 and CDR2 from the germline V gene are SGHAT and FQNNGV. In nucleotides, the CDR3 is TGTGCCAGCAGCTCCATTCACCGGGACAGGGGATACAATGAGCAGTTCTTC. Translated, it gives CASSSIHRDRGYNEQFF.

In this sample, this clone turned up a few times. The rearrangement joins TRBV9 to TRBJ2-7; the D gene is possibly TRBD2 (5 bases). This CDR3 is 14 amino acids long. The germline V gene encodes CDR1 SGDLS and CDR2 YYNGEE. V was shortened by 4 bases and J by 5 bases, with 16 bases between the two germline ends. The CDR3 protein is CASSSRWESHEQYF. CDR3 bases: TGTGCCAGCAGCTCGAGGTGGGAGTCCCACGAGCAGTACTTC.

The V and J genes are TRBV5-1 and TRBJ2-7; possibly TRBD2 for D (6 bases). The germline V gene has CDR1 SGHRS and CDR2 YFSETQ. The CDR3 runs to 14 residues. Trimming removed 4 bases from V and 3 bases from J, with 14 bases in between. CDR3 coding DNA: TGCGCCAGCAGCAGGACGGGGAGGCTCTACGAGCAGTACTTC. Its translation: CASSRTGRLYEQYF.

J is TRBJ1-1 and V is TRBV6-5; D is ambiguous. V lost 6 bases and J lost 6, with 14 bases in between. The CDR3 loop spans 13 amino acids. CDR1 and CDR2 (germline): MNHEY, SVGAGI. The CDR3, as DNA: TGTGCCAGCAGGCCAGTATTAGGCGCTGAAGCTTTCTTT. This encodes CASRPVLGAEAFF.